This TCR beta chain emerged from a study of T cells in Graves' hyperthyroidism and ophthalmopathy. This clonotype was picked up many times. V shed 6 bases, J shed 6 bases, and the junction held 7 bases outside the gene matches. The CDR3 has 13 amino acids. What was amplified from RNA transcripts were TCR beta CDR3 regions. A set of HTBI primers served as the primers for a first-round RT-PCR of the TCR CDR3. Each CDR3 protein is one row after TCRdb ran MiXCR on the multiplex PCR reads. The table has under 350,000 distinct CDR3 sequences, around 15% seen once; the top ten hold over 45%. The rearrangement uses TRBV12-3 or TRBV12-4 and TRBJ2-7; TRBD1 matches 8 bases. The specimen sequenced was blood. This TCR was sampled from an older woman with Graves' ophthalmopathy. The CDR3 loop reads CASSRQTGVEQYF. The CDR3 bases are TGTGCCAGCAGCCGGCAGACAGGGGTCGAGCAGTACTTC.